This T cell receptor (beta chain) was captured by sequencing in a study of regulatory T cells in long-lasting Graves disease. Libraries of TCR beta came from iRepertoire HTBI primers plus Arm-PCR of CDR3 regions. In the source study's methods: Sequenced samples collectively carried 60 to 75 TRBV and roughly 15 TRBJ segments. TCRdb analysed the multiplex PCR reads with MiXCR anew, one entry per CDR3 protein. The V and J calls here are based on TCRdb, not the publication. The sample shows around 450,000 distinct CDR3 sequences, about 15% of them seen only once. Indicated time point: newly diagnosed GD, antithyroid drugs for less than 3 months. PBMC RNA served as the TCR library source. The data were also submitted as part of a second study, on T cells in Graves' hyperthyroidism and ophthalmopathy. That source reports: Researchers defined stable Graves' hyperthyroidism as no ophthalmopathy progression within 18 months. Newly diagnosed hyperthyroidism, duration under 2 months, in patients aged 18 to 65.

Sequencing was performed on peripheral blood mononuclear cells (PBMCs), taken at new diagnosis, from a patient treated with antithyroid drugs. The sequence came from a woman aged 30 to 39 with Graves disease.

The CDR3 is CASSWNGWSEQFF. The CDR3 nucleotides are TGTGCCAGCAGTTGGAACGGATGGAGTGAGCAGTTCTTC. The rearrangement uses TRBV12-3 or TRBV12-4 and TRBJ2-1, with D unclear. V shed 4 bases and J shed 9 bases, with 13 bases lying between them. This CDR3 is 13 amino acids long.